The rows below give T cell receptor beta chains drawn from one sample of a study of blood T cell repertoires in COVID-19. Method: immunoSEQ multiplex PCR; TCRdb's copy keeps in-frame clones and lacks some. This sample yields some 380,000 clones, of which approximately 85% are seen a single time; approximately 2.1% belongs to the top ten. Sample: PBMCs or T cells enriched from blood (not recorded which). These receptors all stem from a woman aged 40-49 years with acute COVID-19. CDR3s include the opening cysteine and the closing phenylalanine or tryptophan. The D gene is left open where the match is weak. Only some rows state a clone size, as once, few, many or a class for expanded clones.

d_call cdr3_length j_call clone_size v_call cdr3_aa cdr3_nt
TRBD1 17 TRBJ1-1 - TRBV20-1 CSASGKLGTGGRTEAFF TGCAGTGCTAGTGGGAAGTTGGGGACAGGGGGCCGTACTGAAGCTTTCTTT
- 13 TRBJ1-2 once TRBV19 CASSLSGAYGYTF TGTGCCAGTAGTCTTTCCGGTGCCTATGGCTACACCTTC
TRBD2 18 TRBJ2-3 - TRBV5-1 CASSLGTSGGAVTDTQYF TGCGCCAGCAGCCTCGGGACTAGCGGGGGGGCCGTAACAGATACGCAGTATTTT
- 16 TRBJ1-1 - TRBV5-1 CASSPGNLGLNTEAFF TGCGCCAGCAGCCCGGGAAATCTGGGCCTGAACACTGAAGCTTTCTTT
- 14 TRBJ1-5 once TRBV6-5 CASRSGTVGQPQHF TGTGCCAGCAGGAGCGGGACGGTTGGGCAGCCCCAGCATTTT
TRBD1 13 TRBJ2-3 - TRBV29-1 CSGGQGATDTQYF TGCAGCGGGGGACAGGGGGCGACGGATACGCAGTATTTT
TRBD1 14 TRBJ1-1 once TRBV7-8 CASSGPDRATEAFF TGTGCCAGCAGCGGACCCGACAGGGCAACTGAAGCTTTCTTT
- 10 TRBJ1-1 - TRBV30 CAWSEGVAFF TGTGCCTGGAGCGAAGGGGTGGCTTTCTTT
- 13 TRBJ1-4 - TRBV30 CAWKPGKREKLFF TGTGCCTGGAAACCAGGGAAACGTGAAAAACTGTTTTTT
- 15 TRBJ2-1 - TRBV6-5 CASSYVTSSYNEQFF TGTGCCAGCAGTTACGTGACTAGCTCCTACAATGAGCAGTTCTTC
- 14 TRBJ1-5 - TRBV2 CASSGGQINQPQHF TGTGCCAGCAGTGGTGGGCAGATCAATCAGCCCCAGCATTTT
TRBD1 14 TRBJ1-2 - TRBV10-3 CAISEPGQYYGYTF TGTGCCATCAGTGAGCCGGGACAGTACTATGGCTACACCTTC
- 16 TRBJ2-4 - TRBV13 CASSLTGTRAKNIQYF TGTGCCAGCAGTCTAACAGGAACAAGGGCCAAAAACATTCAGTACTTC
- 12 TRBJ2-7 - TRBV7-8 CASSFQGTEQYF TGTGCCAGCAGCTTTCAGGGGACCGAGCAGTACTTC
- 14 TRBJ1-1 - TRBV5-6 CASSLWTLNTEAFF TGTGCCAGCAGCTTGTGGACACTGAACACTGAAGCTTTCTTT
TRBD1 14 TRBJ1-2 - TRBV6-5 CASRSGTGNYGYTF TGTGCCAGCAGATCCGGGACAGGGAACTATGGCTACACCTTC
- 13 TRBJ2-3 - TRBV18 CASSRQNTDTQYF TGTGCCAGCTCTAGACAGAACACAGATACGCAGTATTTT
TRBD1 15 TRBJ1-1 - TRBV5-1 CASSLGSQGGTEAFF TGCGCCAGCAGCTTGGGGTCTCAGGGGGGCACTGAAGCTTTCTTT
- 15 TRBJ1-1 - TRBV7-9 CASSRPGATNTEAFF TGTGCCAGCAGTAGACCAGGGGCGACGAACACTGAAGCTTTCTTT
TRBD1 15 TRBJ1-2 - TRBV9 CASSVEAGGFYGYTF TGTGCCAGCAGCGTAGAGGCAGGGGGCTTCTATGGCTACACCTTC
- 15 TRBJ1-5 - TRBV18 CASSPWMGQSQPQHF TGTGCCAGCTCACCATGGATGGGGCAGAGTCAGCCCCAGCATTTT
- 13 TRBJ2-7 many TRBV2 CASSEWQTAKQYF TGTGCCAGCAGTGAATGGCAGACTGCCAAGCAGTACTTC
TRBD2 16 TRBJ2-3 - TRBV5-4 CASSLSSGGVTDTQYF TGTGCCAGCAGCTTGAGCAGCGGGGGAGTCACAGATACGCAGTATTTT
TRBD1 15 TRBJ1-4 - TRBV9 CASSVGQGLNEKLFF TGTGCCAGCAGCGTAGGACAGGGGCTCAATGAAAAACTGTTTTTT
TRBD1 14 TRBJ2-3 - TRBV5-6 CASSPDRGGGTQYF TGTGCCAGCAGCCCGGACAGGGGAGGGGGTACGCAGTATTTT
- 13 TRBJ2-7 - TRBV3-1/TRBV3-2 CASSLSNGVEQYF TGTGCCAGCAGCCTCTCGAACGGGGTTGAGCAGTACTTC
- 14 TRBJ1-1 - TRBV18 CASSQRDTSTEAFF TGTGCCAGCTCCCAGAGGGACACCAGCACTGAAGCTTTCTTT
- 12 TRBJ1-6 - TRBV12-3/TRBV12-4 CASGNRVSPLHF TGTGCCAGCGGTAACAGGGTTTCACCCCTCCACTTT
- 15 TRBJ1-4 - TRBV3-1/TRBV3-2 CASSLQWGEEEKLFF TGTGCCAGCAGCCTCCAATGGGGGGAGGAGGAAAAACTGTTTTTT
- 12 TRBJ2-3 few TRBV25-1 CASRRSTDTQYF TGTGCCAGCAGGCGGAGCACAGATACGCAGTATTTT
TRBD2 14 TRBJ2-1 once TRBV5-1 CASRGGQSYNEQFF TGCGCCAGCCGGGGGGGCCAGTCCTACAATGAGCAGTTCTTC
TRBD1 15 TRBJ2-3 - TRBV25-1 CASRGDRAGTDTQYF TGTGCCAGCAGAGGAGACAGGGCGGGCACAGATACGCAGTATTTT
TRBD1 18 TRBJ1-1 - TRBV7-9 CASSLGDRVNFLNTEAFF TGTGCCAGCAGCTTAGGCGACAGGGTTAACTTCCTAAACACTGAAGCTTTCTTT
- 15 TRBJ2-7 - TRBV6-1 CASSEQGRGFSEQYF TGTGCCAGCAGTGAACAGGGCAGGGGTTTCAGCGAGCAGTACTTC
TRBD2 16 TRBJ2-1 - TRBV5-1 CASSLEASGGSGEQFF TGCGCCAGCAGCTTGGAGGCTAGCGGGGGCTCGGGTGAGCAGTTCTTC
- 14 TRBJ1-1 - TRBV9 CASRYRPMNTEAFF TGTGCCAGCAGATACAGGCCAATGAACACTGAAGCTTTCTTT
- 11 TRBJ1-2 - TRBV5-1 CASSVQGLYTF TGCGCCAGCAGCGTTCAGGGACTCTACACCTTC
- 13 TRBJ2-2 once TRBV2 CASRGDFTGELFF TGTGCCAGCAGGGGGGACTTCACCGGGGAGCTGTTTTTT
- 15 TRBJ2-7 - TRBV6-5 CASTQTSPPTYEQYF TGTGCCAGCACCCAGACATCTCCGCCAACCTACGAGCAGTACTTC
TRBD1 14 TRBJ2-3 - TRBV27 CASGGQGSTDTQYF TGTGCCAGCGGGGGACAGGGGTCCACAGATACGCAGTATTTT